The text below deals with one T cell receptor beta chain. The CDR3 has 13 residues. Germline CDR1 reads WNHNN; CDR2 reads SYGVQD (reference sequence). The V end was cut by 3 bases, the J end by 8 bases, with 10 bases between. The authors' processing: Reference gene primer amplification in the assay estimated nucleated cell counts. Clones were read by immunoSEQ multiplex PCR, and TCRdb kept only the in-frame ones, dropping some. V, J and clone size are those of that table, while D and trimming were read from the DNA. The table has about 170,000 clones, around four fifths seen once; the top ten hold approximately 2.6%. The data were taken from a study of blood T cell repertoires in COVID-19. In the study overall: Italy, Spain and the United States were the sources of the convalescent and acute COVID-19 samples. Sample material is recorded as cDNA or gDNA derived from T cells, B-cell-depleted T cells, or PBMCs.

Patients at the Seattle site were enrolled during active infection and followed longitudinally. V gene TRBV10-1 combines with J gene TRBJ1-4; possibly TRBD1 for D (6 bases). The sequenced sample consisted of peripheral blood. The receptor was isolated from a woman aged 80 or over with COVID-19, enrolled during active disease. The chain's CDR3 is CASSDRGEEKLFF. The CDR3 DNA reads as TGCGCCAGCAGTGACAGGGGCGAGGAAAAACTGTTTTTT.